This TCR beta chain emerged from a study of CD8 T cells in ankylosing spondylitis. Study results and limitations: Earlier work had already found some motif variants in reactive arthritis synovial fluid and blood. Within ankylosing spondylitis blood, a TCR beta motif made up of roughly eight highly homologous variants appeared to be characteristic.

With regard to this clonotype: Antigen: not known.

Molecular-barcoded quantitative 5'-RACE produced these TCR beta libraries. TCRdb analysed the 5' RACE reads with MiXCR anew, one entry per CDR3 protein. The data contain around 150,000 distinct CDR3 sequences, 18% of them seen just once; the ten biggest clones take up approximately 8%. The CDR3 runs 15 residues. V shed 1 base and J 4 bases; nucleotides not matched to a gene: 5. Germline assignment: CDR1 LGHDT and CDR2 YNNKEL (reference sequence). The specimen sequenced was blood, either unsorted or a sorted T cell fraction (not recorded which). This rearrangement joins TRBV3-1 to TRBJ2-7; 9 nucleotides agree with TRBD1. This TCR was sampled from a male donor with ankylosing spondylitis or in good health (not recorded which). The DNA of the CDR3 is TGTGCCAGCAGCCAAGTGGGGACAGGGATGTACGAGCAGTACTTC. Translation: CASSQVGTGMYEQYF.